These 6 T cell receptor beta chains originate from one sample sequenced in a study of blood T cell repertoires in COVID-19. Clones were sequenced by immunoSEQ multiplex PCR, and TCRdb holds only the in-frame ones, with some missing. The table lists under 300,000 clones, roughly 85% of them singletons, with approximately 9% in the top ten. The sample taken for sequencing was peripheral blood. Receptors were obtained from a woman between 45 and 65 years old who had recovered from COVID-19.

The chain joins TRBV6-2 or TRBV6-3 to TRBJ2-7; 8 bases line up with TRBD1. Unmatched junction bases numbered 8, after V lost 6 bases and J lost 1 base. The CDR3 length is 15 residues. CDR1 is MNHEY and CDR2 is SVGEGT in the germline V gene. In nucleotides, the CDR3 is TGTGCCAGCAGCCGACTCGGACAGGGTTCCTACGAGCAGTACTTC. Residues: CASSRLGQGSYEQYF.

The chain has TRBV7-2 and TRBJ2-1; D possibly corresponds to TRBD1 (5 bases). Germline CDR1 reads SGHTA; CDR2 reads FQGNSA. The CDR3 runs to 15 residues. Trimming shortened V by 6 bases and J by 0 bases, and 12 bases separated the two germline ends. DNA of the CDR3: TGTGCCAGCAGAGGGGCGGCCAGCTCCTACAATGAGCAGTTCTTC. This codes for CASRGAASSYNEQFF.

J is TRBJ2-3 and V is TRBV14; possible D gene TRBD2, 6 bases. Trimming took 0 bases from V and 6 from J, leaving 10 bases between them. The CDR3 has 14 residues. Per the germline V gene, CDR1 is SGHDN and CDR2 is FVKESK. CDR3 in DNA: TGTGCCAGCAGCCAAGATGGGGGGAGCGATACGCAGTATTTT. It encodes CASSQDGGSDTQYF.

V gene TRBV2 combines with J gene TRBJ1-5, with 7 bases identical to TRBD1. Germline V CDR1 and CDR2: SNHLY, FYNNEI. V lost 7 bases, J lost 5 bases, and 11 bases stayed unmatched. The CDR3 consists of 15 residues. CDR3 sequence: CASNARTGQDQPQHF. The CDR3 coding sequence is TGTGCCAGCAATGCTAGGACAGGCCAGGATCAGCCCCAGCATTTT.

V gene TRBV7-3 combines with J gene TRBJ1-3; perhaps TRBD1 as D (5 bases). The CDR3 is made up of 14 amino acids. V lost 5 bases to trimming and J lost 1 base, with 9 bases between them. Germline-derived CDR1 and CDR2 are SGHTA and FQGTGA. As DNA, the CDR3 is TGTGCCAGCAGCCTGGGGGGATCTGGAAACACCATATATTTT. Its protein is CASSLGGSGNTIYF.

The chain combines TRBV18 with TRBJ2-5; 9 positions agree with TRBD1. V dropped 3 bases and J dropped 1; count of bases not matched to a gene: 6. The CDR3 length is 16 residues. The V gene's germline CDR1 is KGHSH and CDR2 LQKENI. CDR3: CASSPVETGGQETQYF. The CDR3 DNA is TGTGCCAGCTCACCTGTTGAGACAGGGGGCCAAGAGACCCAGTACTTC. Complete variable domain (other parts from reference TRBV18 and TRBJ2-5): NAGVMQNPRHLVRRRGQEARLRCSPMKGHSHVYWYRQLPEEGLKFMVYLQKENIIDESGMPKERFSAEFPKEGPSILRIQQVVRGDSAAYFCASSPVETGGQETQYFGPGTRLLVL.